This entry is about one TCR beta chain. By its share of the sample, this clone is medium-sized (0.01 to 0.1%). Its antigen remains unidentified. No base quality information exists; no much larger clone differs at one position. No treatment had been received by any patient before thyroid surgery. Patient clinical samples collected from the early 2010s to the late 2010s were retrospectively analysed using T-cell receptor beta sequencing. This entry comes from a study of metastatic and nonmetastatic thyroid tumors (dated by TCRdb to 2020 to 2021). In the study overall: Repertoires were compared across peripheral blood and tumor or nodule tissue samples from malignant and benign thyroid patients. Study-wide conclusions, independent of this receptor: TCR beta diversity was reported as significantly higher in malignant tumors than in benign nodules, in both blood and tumor samples.

Libraries were built with PCR. The sequencer was an Illumina HiSeq 4000. High-throughput sequencing was used to profile the CDR3 region of the TCR beta-chain in every patient. Per the authors' processing: Drawing on CDR3 differences between clinicopathological groups, the researchers built a classifier meant to tell apart patients with distant-metastatic papillary thyroid cancer. Repertoire diversity was assessed with the Shannon index, and tumor-blood repertoire similarity with the Morisita-Horn index. Using fastp trimming at Q25 and MiXCR clonotype assembly, TCRdb reanalyzed the public sequencing data and kept in-frame beta chains. TCRdb's processing, not the authors', yielded these V and J calls. For this sample there are roughly 40,000 clones; around 16% appear just once. The ten largest clonotypes hold 8% to 10% of the sample. CDR1 and CDR2 are read off the germline V gene as SGHRS and YFSETQ. The CDR3 runs 16 residues from the cysteine to the phenylalanine. Only the CDR3 portion is preserved as DNA: 48 bases, with reading frame beginning at the first base. V is cut back by 0 bases and J by 9 bases, with 8 bases in the junction unmatched.

This chain joins TRBV5-1 to TRBJ2-7; TRBD2 lines up with 14 middle nucleotides. The receptor was isolated from a female donor with papillary thyroid cancer or a benign thyroid nodule (not recorded which). Some clones in this sample may be carry-over from other donors' samples. The specimen sequenced was tumor tissue. In nucleotide form, the sequence is TGCGCCAGCAGCTTGGAGACGGGACTAGCGGGAGCAAGGCAGTACTTC. This yields the protein CASSLETGLAGARQYF.